Each of the 3 T cell receptor beta chains below was sequenced from the same sample in a study of blood T cell repertoires in COVID-19. Produced via immunoSEQ multiplex PCR; TCRdb's table is partial and in-frame only. The sample comprises fewer than 200,000 clones, roughly 82% of which are singletons, and approximately 7% rests with the top ten. Sequencing input: peripheral blood. The receptors stem from a woman aged 40 to 50 with COVID-19, enrolled during active disease.

This chain uses TRBV7-8 with TRBJ1-6, with D maybe TRBD1 (5 bases). The CDR3 extends over 17 amino acids. In germline, CDR1 is SGHVS, CDR2 FQNEAQ. The V gene lost 1 base and the J gene lost 0 bases, with 10 bases spanning the gap. The chain's CDR3 is CASSLGQQRSYNSPLHF. CDR3 nucleotide sequence: TGTGCCAGCAGCTTAGGACAGCAACGCTCCTATAATTCACCCCTCCACTTT.

The chain links TRBV10-3 to TRBJ2-1; D may be TRBD1 (5 bases). V lost 0 bases and J lost 3, with 6 bases in between. The V gene's germline CDR1 is ENHRY and CDR2 SYGVKD. This CDR3 has 14 amino acids. Here the CDR3 DNA reads TGTGCCATCAGTGAGTCGGACATCTACAATGAGCAGTTCTTC. This translates into CAISESDIYNEQFF.

The rearrangement links TRBV7-6 to TRBJ2-1, with 9 bases identical to TRBD2. Germline CDR1 is SGHVS and CDR2 is FNYEAQ. The CDR3 consists of 16 residues. Losses at the gene ends were 1 base for V and 2 bases for J; bases not matched to a gene: 3. CDR3 bases: TGTGCCAGCAGCTTAGTGGCTAGCGGGACCTACAATGAGCAGTTCTTC. Translated, it gives CASSLVASGTYNEQFF.